The sequence of this T cell receptor beta chain was determined in a study of shared clonotypes between healthy human individuals. Using immunoSEQ multiplex PCR, the repertoire was profiled, and TCRdb retains in-frame clones only, with some absent. The sample yields over 2 million clones, roughly 94% seen once. V was shortened by 5 bases and J by 8 bases, with 18 bases between the two germline ends. The CDR3 runs to 14 residues. Germline V gene data show CDR1 as ENHRY and CDR2 as SYGVKD. Sequenced sample: naive CD4+ T cells sorted from blood. Regarding subset: CD45RA+ positively selected. This chain links TRBV10-3 with TRBJ1-2, with a possible D match to TRBD1 (5 bases). This sequence was found in a man between 18 and 35 years old in good health. The CDR3 here is CAISPLSREGGYTF. Written as DNA, the CDR3 is TGTGCCATCAGTCCTTTATCCAGGGAAGGCGGCTACACCTTC.